The 26 T cell receptor beta chains given below trace back to one sample, sequenced in a study of PD-1 blockade in mismatch repair-deficient tumors. Using immunoSEQ multiplex PCR, the repertoire was profiled, and TCRdb retains in-frame clones only, with some absent. This repertoire shows about 100,000 clones, 70% to 85% found once; its top ten account for 6.3%. The sequencing used peripheral blood, collected roughly 35 weeks after starting pembrolizumab. All receptors derive from an adult with mismatch repair-deficient cancer.

The rearrangement uses TRBV11-2 and TRBJ1-4; TRBD1 agrees at 11 bases. The CDR3 loop spans 15 amino acids. The V and J ends lost 5 bases and 8 bases, in that order; junction bases with no gene match: 7. The germline CDR1 and CDR2 sequences are SGHAT and FQNNGV. CDR3 sequence (DNA): TGTGCCAGCAGCGCTGGGACAGGGGGTTACGAAAAACTGTTTTTT. It translates to CASSAGTGGYEKLFF.

The chain joins TRBV19 to TRBJ2-7; the D is unclear. Germline assignment: CDR1 LNHDA and CDR2 SQIVND (reference sequence). The CDR3 totals 12 residues. The V end was cut by 4 bases, the J end by 3 bases, with 7 bases between. CDR3: CASSSTNYEQYF. As DNA, the CDR3 is TGTGCCAGTAGTAGCACCAACTACGAGCAGTACTTC.

This rearrangement joins TRBV5-6 to TRBJ2-4; TRBD2 matches 7 bases. The germline CDR1 and CDR2 sequences are SGHDT and YYEEEE. After removal of 4 bases from V and 3 bases from J, the junction contained 13 bases not matched to a gene. The CDR3 has 17 amino acids. The CDR3 is CASSVRPGTNLKNIQYF. The CDR3 DNA reads as TGTGCCAGCAGCGTTCGCCCCGGGACTAACCTCAAAAACATTCAGTACTTC.

The chain has TRBV2 and TRBJ2-6; D not resolved. Looked up from germline, CDR1 is SNHLY and CDR2 is FYNNEI. The germline V and J ends were trimmed by 3 bases and 6 bases, with 3 bases remaining between them. The CDR3 extends over 12 amino acids. The CDR3 sequence is CASSDLANVLTF. The CDR3 coding sequence is TGTGCCAGCAGTGACTTGGCCAACGTCCTGACTTTC.

The chain combines TRBV19 with TRBJ1-3; D is unclear. V dropped 7 bases and J dropped 3 bases, with 4 bases sitting between them. The CDR3 is 11 residues long. Germline CDR1 reads LNHDA; CDR2 reads SQIVND (reference sequence). This CDR3 is CASTGGNTIYF. The CDR3 DNA reads as TGTGCCAGTACAGGTGGAAACACCATATATTTT.

The V gene is TRBV6-1, the J gene TRBJ2-7; 10 bases match TRBD2. The CDR3 extends over 14 amino acids. Germline CDR1 reads MNHNS; CDR2 reads SASEGT. V dropped 6 bases and J dropped 2; count of bases not matched to a gene: 4. This CDR3 is CASRPGLATYEQYF. In DNA, the CDR3 is TGTGCCAGCAGGCCGGGACTAGCGACCTACGAGCAGTACTTC.

CDR3 sequence: CASSWDRGRGSPLHF. Written as DNA, the CDR3 is TGTGCCAGCAGTTGGGACAGGGGCAGGGGTTCACCCCTCCACTTT. The chain combines TRBV2 with TRBJ1-6; 10 bases align to TRBD1. Germline V CDR1 and CDR2: SNHLY, FYNNEI. This CDR3 has 15 residues. Unmatched junction bases numbered 7, after V lost 5 bases and J lost 9 bases.

The chain carries TRBV6-1 and TRBJ2-3; either TRBD1 or TRBD2 may fit D (6 bases each). V was pared by 1 base and J by 0 bases, with 17 bases between. Germline loops: CDR1 MNHNS, CDR2 SASEGT. This CDR3 region has 18 residues. The CDR3 loop is CASSEDEGGGTSTDTQYF. CDR3 DNA sequence: TGTGCCAGCAGTGAAGACGAGGGGGGAGGTACTAGCACAGATACGCAGTATTTT.

This sequence joins TRBV2 and TRBJ1-5, with a weak D call TRBD1 (5 bases). The CDR3 covers 15 residues. V lost 3 bases and J lost 2, with 11 bases in between. The germline gives CDR1 SNHLY, CDR2 FYNNEI. This CDR3 reads CASSDVAGRNQPQHF. The CDR3 region has the DNA TGTGCCAGCAGTGATGTGGCGGGGCGCAATCAGCCCCAGCATTTT.

V gene TRBV6-1 combines with J gene TRBJ1-1, with 10 bases aligning to TRBD1. From germline, CDR1 is MNHNS and CDR2 SASEGT. The length of the CDR3 is 16 residues. Germline trimming cut 4 bases from V and 5 bases from J; bases unmatched to any gene: 10. The chain's CDR3 is CASSVQAGTGDTEAFF. The CDR3 DNA reads as TGTGCCAGCAGTGTTCAAGCCGGGACAGGGGATACTGAAGCTTTCTTT.

The V call is TRBV7-8, the J call TRBJ2-1, with 11 bases that match TRBD2. This CDR3 comprises 13 residues. Looked up from germline, CDR1 is SGHVS and CDR2 is FQNEAQ. V lost 5 bases, J lost 10 bases, and 4 bases stayed unmatched. The CDR3 coding sequence is TGTGCCAGCAGCCCGGGACTAGCGGTAGAGCAGTTCTTC. It specifies CASSPGLAVEQFF. The variable domain in full, completed from reference TRBV7-8 and TRBJ2-1, reads GAGVSQSPRYKVAKRGQDVALRCDPISGHVSLFWYQQALGQGPEFLTYFQNEAQLDKSGLPSDRFFAERPEGSVSTLKIQRTQQEDSAVYLCASSPGLAVEQFFGPGTRLTVL.

The chain joins TRBV7-8 to TRBJ2-7, with D tentatively TRBD2 (5 bases). Per the germline V gene, CDR1 is SGHVS and CDR2 is FQNEAQ. CDR3 length equals 14 residues. The V end was cut by 5 bases, the J end by 0 bases, with 11 bases between. DNA for the CDR3: TGTGCCAGCAGCGCGGACTCTAGCTCCTACGAGCAGTACTTC. Encoded protein: CASSADSSSYEQYF.

This clone was counted once. This chain uses TRBV29-1 with TRBJ2-7, with 9 bases identical to TRBD1. The germline V gene encodes CDR1 SQVTM and CDR2 ANQGSEA. This CDR3 region has 16 residues. V lost 7 bases to trimming and J lost 2 bases; unmatched junction nucleotides: 15. The CDR3 reads CSACLEGDRATYEQYF. CDR3 bases: TGCAGCGCATGCTTGGAAGGGGACAGGGCCACCTACGAGCAGTACTTC.

A word on this clone: Other DNA sequences from this sample encode an identical CDR3 as well. V usage is TRBV27 and J usage is TRBJ2-1; TRBD1 is a possible D gene (6 bases). CDR3 length equals 12 residues. V was trimmed by 5 bases and J by 6 bases, leaving 8 bases between them. Germline V lookup: CDR1 MNHEY, CDR2 SMNVEV (reference sequence). The DNA of the CDR3 is TGTGCCAGCAGTCTAGGGGGCAATGAGCAGTTCTTC. As protein: CASSLGGNEQFF.

This CDR3 reads CASSFDRTYEQYF. The CDR3 bases are TGTGCCAGCAGCTTCGACAGAACCTACGAGCAGTACTTC. The gene calls are TRBV11-2 and TRBJ2-7; weak D call: TRBD1 (5 bases). Deletions cut 3 bases from V and 2 bases from J, with 8 bases between. This CDR3 is built from 13 residues. CDR1 SGHAT and CDR2 FQNNGV come from the germline V gene.

The chain is built from TRBV6-5 and TRBJ1-4, with TRBD1 as a possible D gene (6 bases). In germline, CDR1 is MNHEY, CDR2 SVGAGI. This CDR3 is built from 15 residues. V shed 8 bases and J shed 0 bases, with 13 bases lying between them. The CDR3 loop reads CASASRQATNEKLFF. The CDR3 nucleotides read TGTGCCAGCGCCAGCCGACAGGCAACTAATGAAAAACTGTTTTTT.

This clone showed up just a few times. The chain combines TRBV19 with TRBJ2-1; D might be TRBD2 (5 bases). Germline V CDR1 and CDR2: LNHDA, SQIVND (reference sequence). The V end was cut by 10 bases, the J end by 10 bases, with 17 bases between. This CDR3 spans 12 amino acids. CDR3 residues: CATADLLDEQFF. CDR3 sequence (DNA): TGTGCCACCGCGGACTTACTTGACGAGCAGTTCTTC.

The chain recombines TRBV6-5 with TRBJ1-2; 7 nucleotides align to TRBD1. Germline loops: CDR1 MNHEY, CDR2 SVGAGI. The length of the CDR3 is 14 residues. Germline trimming cut 2 bases from V and 4 bases from J; bases unmatched to any gene: 4. The CDR3: CASSYDREGYGYTF. In DNA form, the CDR3 reads TGTGCCAGCAGTTACGACAGGGAAGGCTATGGCTACACCTTC.

The rearrangement uses TRBV13 and TRBJ2-7; D not certain. The CDR3 contains 14 residues. Trimming took off 1 base at V and 6 bases at J, with 13 bases between the two ends. The V gene's germline CDR1 is PRHDT and CDR2 FYEKMQ (reference sequence). CDR3: CASSLAVRRSEQYF. The DNA for the CDR3 is TGTGCCAGCAGCTTAGCTGTAAGGCGGTCCGAGCAGTACTTC.

V usage is TRBV5-4 and J usage is TRBJ2-6; D unresolved. Germline V gene sequence: CDR1 SGHNT, CDR2 YYREEE (reference sequence). This CDR3 region has 14 residues. Between the trimmed V and J ends, which lost 3 bases and 2 bases, there was a span of 6 bases. The CDR3 here is CASSYRTGANVLTF. CDR3 coding DNA: TGTGCCAGCAGCTATAGAACTGGGGCCAACGTCCTGACTTTC.

This clone was counted only a few times. Other DNA sequences in this sample translate to the same CDR3. The chain is built from TRBV27 and TRBJ1-1, with D unresolved. The germline V and J ends were trimmed by 7 bases and 3 bases, with 6 bases remaining between them. The germline gives CDR1 MNHEY, CDR2 SMNVEV (reference sequence). The CDR3 totals 11 residues. CDR3 region: CASTGYTEAFF. The CDR3 DNA follows: TGTGCCAGCACTGGGTACACTGAAGCTTTCTTT.

This clone has just a few counts. The chain carries TRBV16 and TRBJ2-3, with D unclear. V was cut by 0 bases and J by 3 bases, with 13 bases left in between. From germline, CDR1 is KGHSY and CDR2 FQNENV. The CDR3 is made up of 16 amino acids. CDR3 loop: CASSQSNPLMTDTQYF. The CDR3 nucleotides are TGTGCCAGCAGCCAATCAAATCCCTTAATGACAGATACGCAGTATTTT.

J is TRBJ2-2 and V is TRBV6-4; perhaps D is TRBD1 or TRBD2 (6 bases each). CDR1 and CDR2 from the germline V gene are MRHNA and SNTAGT. V lost 3 bases and J lost 1, with 12 bases in between. The CDR3 has 16 residues. Here the CDR3 DNA reads TGTGCCAGCAGTGAAATGGGGGGACAGAACACCGGGGAGCTGTTTTTT. Residues: CASSEMGGQNTGELFF.

Here the CDR3 DNA reads TGTGCCAGCAGTTATTTGTACGGGACGAAGACAGATACGCAGTATTTT. This codes for CASSYLYGTKTDTQYF. The rearrangement links TRBV6-6 to TRBJ2-3, with D perhaps given as TRBD1 or TRBD2 (5 bases each). The CDR3 is 16 amino acids. CDR1 MNHNY and CDR2 SVGAGI come from the germline V gene (reference sequence). Trimming left V 3 bases short and J 3 bases short, with 16 bases between.

V is TRBV9 and J is TRBJ2-1, with 13 bases fitting TRBD2. Germline V gene sequence: CDR1 SGDLS, CDR2 YYNGEE. Trimming took 3 bases from V and 4 from J; bases not matched to a gene: 13. The CDR3 is made up of 19 amino acids. In nucleotides, the CDR3 is TGTGCCAGCAGCGGACAAAGGACTAGCGGGAGTGGGTTGTACAATGAGCAGTTCTTC. This sequence encodes CASSGQRTSGSGLYNEQFF.

This clone was found once. The V and J genes are TRBV5-5 and TRBJ2-5, with 9 bases matching TRBD1. Per the germline V gene, CDR1 is SGHKS and CDR2 is YYEKEE (reference sequence). The CDR3 has 14 amino acids. The trim removed 4 bases at V and 5 bases at J, leaving 6 bases unmatched. CDR3 sequence: CASSGATGGETQYF. CDR3 sequence (DNA): TGTGCCAGCAGCGGAGCGACAGGGGGGGAGACCCAGTACTTC.